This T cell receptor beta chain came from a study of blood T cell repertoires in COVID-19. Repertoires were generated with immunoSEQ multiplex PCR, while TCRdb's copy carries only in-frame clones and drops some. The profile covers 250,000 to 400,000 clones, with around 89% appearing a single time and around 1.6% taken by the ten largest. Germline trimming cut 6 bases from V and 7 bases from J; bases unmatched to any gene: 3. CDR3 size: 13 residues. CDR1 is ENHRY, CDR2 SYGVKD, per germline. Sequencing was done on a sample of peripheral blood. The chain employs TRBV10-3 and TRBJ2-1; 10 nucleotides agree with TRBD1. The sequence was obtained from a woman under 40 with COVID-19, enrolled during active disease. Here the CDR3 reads CAIRGTGVNEQFF. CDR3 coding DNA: TGTGCCATCAGGGGGACAGGGGTGAATGAGCAGTTCTTC.